This record looks at one T cell receptor beta chain sequence and its context. These data originate in a study of OX40 agonist ivuxolimab in advanced cancers. Only in-frame clones appear in the TCRdb table, and some are missing; sequencing was by immunoSEQ multiplex PCR. The sample consists of tens of thousands of clones, 86% of them appearing once. V lost 5 bases and J lost 7; bases outside the gene matches: 12. Per the germline V gene, CDR1 is GTSNPN and CDR2 is SVGIG (reference sequence). The CDR3 covers 15 residues. This receptor was taken from an adult with an advanced solid tumor such as melanoma, head and neck, liver or kidney cancer. The sample here was CD4+ or CD8+ T cells sorted from blood, taken in a trial of the OX40 agonist ivuxolimab. The chain combines TRBV30 with TRBJ1-4; the match to TRBD1 covers 8 bases. CDR3 DNA sequence: TGTGCCTGGTCGGACAGGGCGGTGTCGGGTGAAAAACTGTTTTTT. It codes for CAWSDRAVSGEKLFF.